This is a list of T cell receptor beta chains from one sample in a study of long-term antiretroviral therapy in people with HIV. Sequenced by immunoSEQ multiplex PCR; TCRdb stores in-frame clones only, minus some. The data hold about 14,000 clones, with around 90% observed a single time. The starting material was unsorted PBMCs, obtained 6.2 years after starting antiretroviral therapy. The receptors were gathered from a man aged 35-49 years with HIV. Both conserved end residues are part of each CDR3. A D gene is named only where the DNA matches it firmly. A row's size may be missing; if present it is once, few, many or a size class.

d_gene	j_gene	v_gene	len	abundance	CDR3aa	CDR3nt
TRBD1	TRBJ1-4	TRBV29-1	12	-	CSVGQGGEKLFF	TGCAGCGTGGGACAGGGCGGTGAAAAACTGTTTTTT
TRBD1	TRBJ2-7	TRBV11-1	16	few	CASSLRAGTGVSEQYF	TGTGCCAGCAGCTTAAGGGCCGGGACAGGGGTGAGCGAGCAGTACTTC
-	TRBJ2-1	TRBV27	12	-	CASRLSYNEQFF	TGTGCCAGCCGGTTGTCCTACAATGAGCAGTTCTTC
-	TRBJ1-1	TRBV6-5	14	-	CASSSRGRITEAFF	TGTGCCAGCAGTTCCCGGGGGAGGATCACTGAAGCTTTCTTT
-	TRBJ1-4	TRBV19	15	-	CASSINGGAVEKLFF	TGTGCCAGTAGTATAAATGGAGGGGCTGTCGAAAAACTGTTTTTT
TRBD2	TRBJ2-5	TRBV5-1	17	-	CASSLDVRTRVIETQYF	TGCGCCAGCAGCTTGGATGTACGGACTAGGGTCATAGAGACCCAGTACTTC
TRBD2	TRBJ2-1	TRBV27	16	-	CASSFGSGRIYNEQFF	TGTGCCAGCAGTTTCGGTAGCGGGAGGATCTACAATGAGCAGTTCTTC
TRBD2	TRBJ2-1	TRBV27	15	medium-sized	CASSYPRGRYNEQFF	TGTGCCAGCAGTTACCCCCGCGGGAGGTACAATGAGCAGTTCTTC
-	TRBJ2-7	TRBV2	14	-	CATTQATGNYEQYF	TGTGCCACCACCCAGGCTACGGGGAATTACGAGCAGTACTTC
-	TRBJ2-7	TRBV14	15	few	CASSPVHLISYEQYF	TGTGCCAGCAGCCCAGTACACCTAATATCTTACGAGCAGTACTTC
-	TRBJ2-5	TRBV27	13	-	CASSIHNRETQYF	TGTGCCAGCAGTATCCACAACCGAGAGACCCAGTACTTC
-	TRBJ1-5	TRBV27	16	-	CASSFLTGISNQPQHF	TGTGCCAGCAGTTTTTTAACAGGGATAAGCAATCAGCCCCAGCATTTT
TRBD2	TRBJ2-7	TRBV11-3	13	-	CASSPGGSYEQYF	TGTGCCAGCAGCCCGGGGGGTTCCTACGAGCAGTACTTC
-	TRBJ2-7	TRBV2	16	-	CASSRELPISSYEQYF	TGTGCCAGCAGCCGAGAGCTTCCTATTAGCTCCTACGAGCAGTACTTC
-	TRBJ2-5	TRBV15	13	-	CATSRDGHGTQYF	TGTGCCACCAGCAGAGATGGGCACGGGACCCAGTACTTC
TRBD2	TRBJ2-1	TRBV27	15	-	CASSFPSGRYNEQFF	TGTGCCAGCAGTTTCCCTAGCGGACGATACAATGAGCAGTTCTTC
-	TRBJ2-5	TRBV4-1	13	few	CASSQSLGETQYF	TGCGCCAGCAGCCAATCCCTAGGGGAGACCCAGTACTTC
TRBD1	TRBJ1-3	TRBV28	15	-	CASGTGGFAGNTIYF	TGTGCCAGCGGGACAGGGGGCTTTGCTGGAAACACCATATATTTT
-	TRBJ2-7	TRBV5-4	13	-	CASSLETHYEQYF	TGTGCCAGCAGCTTGGAGACACATTACGAGCAGTACTTC
TRBD1	TRBJ1-1	TRBV4-1	15	medium-sized	CASSQGQGDTSEAFF	TGCGCCAGCAGCCAAGGACAGGGAGACACTTCTGAAGCTTTCTTT
-	TRBJ1-1	TRBV13	14	-	CASSLVGGRTEAFF	TGTGCCAGCAGCTTAGTGGGGGGGCGGACTGAAGCTTTCTTT
TRBD1	TRBJ2-7	TRBV28	15	-	CASRLPGQGAREQYF	TGTGCCAGCAGACTACCGGGACAGGGGGCGCGAGAGCAGTACTTC
-	TRBJ2-1	TRBV29-1	12	-	CSVRSSGDEQFF	TGCAGCGTTCGATCGAGCGGCGATGAGCAGTTCTTC
TRBD1	TRBJ2-7	TRBV29-1	12	-	CSAASGGYEQYF	TGCAGCGCCGCATCAGGGGGTTACGAGCAGTACTTC
TRBD1	TRBJ2-2	TRBV7-8	16	-	CASSTSGTGDTGELFF	TGTGCCAGCAGCACATCCGGGACAGGGGACACCGGGGAGCTGTTTTTT
-	TRBJ1-1	TRBV4-3	16	-	CASSQDRETLNTEAFF	TGCGCCAGCAGCCAAGATCGCGAGACATTGAACACTGAAGCTTTCTTT
TRBD2	TRBJ2-5	TRBV19	15	-	CASKERESVIETQYF	TGTGCCAGTAAGGAGCGGGAGTCGGTGATCGAGACCCAGTACTTC
TRBD1	TRBJ1-5	TRBV13	15	-	CASSLRGTGLQPQHF	TGTGCCAGCAGCTTAAGAGGGACAGGGCTTCAGCCCCAGCATTTT